Listed below are T cell receptor beta chains from one sample, sequenced in a study. Repertoires were generated with immunoSEQ multiplex PCR, while TCRdb's copy carries only in-frame clones and drops some. The table has some 68,000 clones, 93% seen once. Sequenced input: PBMCs. Receptor source: a man between 35 and 55 years old with rheumatoid arthritis. Each CDR3 is given with its conserved first and last residue. D genes are given only for firm matches. Clone size appears in some rows only: once, few, many, or a class for an expanded clone.

v_call	d_call	clone_size	cdr3_length	j_call	cdr3_nt	cdr3_aa
TRBV30	NA	NA	12	TRBJ1-2	TGTGCCTGGACACTTTATGGCTATGGCTACACCTTC	CAWTLYGYGYTF
TRBV12-5	NA	NA	14	TRBJ1-5	TGTGCTAGTGGCACTGACAGAATCAATCAGCCCCAGCATTTT	CASGTDRINQPQHF
TRBV30	TRBD1	NA	13	TRBJ2-7	TGTGCCTGGAGGCGACAGGGGTTCTACGAGCAGTACTTC	CAWRRQGFYEQYF
TRBV5-8	NA	NA	15	TRBJ2-5	TGTGCCAGCAGCTTGTATTTGGGGATCGGGGAGACCCAGTACTTC	CASSLYLGIGETQYF
TRBV9	TRBD2	medium-sized	16	TRBJ2-1	TGTGCCAGCAGCGGGGGACTAGGTGGCAGCTACAATGAGCAGTTCTTC	CASSGGLGGSYNEQFF
TRBV6-5	NA	NA	15	TRBJ1-5	TGTGCCAGCAGTTATAGATCAGGGGTACTTCAGCCCCAGCATTTT	CASSYRSGVLQPQHF
TRBV4-3	NA	NA	14	TRBJ2-7	TGCGCCAGCAGCGTCTATGGCGGGTCCTACGAGCAGTACTTC	CASSVYGGSYEQYF
TRBV7-3	NA	NA	14	TRBJ2-5	TGTGCCAGCAGCCCTAAACCCGGACCGGCCCCCCAGTACTTC	CASSPKPGPAPQYF
TRBV6-5	NA	NA	15	TRBJ2-7	TGTGCCAGCAGTTACGGGGCCCCCTCGGGCTACGAGCAGTACTTC	CASSYGAPSGYEQYF
TRBV5-1	NA	NA	15	TRBJ2-7	TGCGCCAGCAGCTTGGCCGACTACTCAAACTACGAGCAGTACTTC	CASSLADYSNYEQYF
TRBV7-9	NA	NA	15	TRBJ2-1	TGTGCCAGCAGCTTAGCGACGGCAGGGGGGGATGAGCAGTTCTTC	CASSLATAGGDEQFF
TRBV4-1	TRBD1	NA	16	TRBJ1-4	TGCGCCAGCAGCCCACTGGGACAGGGGGCATTTGAAAAACTGTTTTTT	CASSPLGQGAFEKLFF
TRBV27	NA	NA	15	TRBJ2-2	TGTGCCAGCAGTGTGACAGCCTCGAACACCGGGGAGCTGTTTTTT	CASSVTASNTGELFF
TRBV7-9	NA	NA	15	TRBJ2-3	TGTGCCAGCAGCGACCCTAGGACCACGAGAGATACGCAGTATTTT	CASSDPRTTRDTQYF
TRBV10-1	NA	NA	13	TRBJ1-1	TGCGCCAGCAGTGAACAGGAGAACACTGAAGCTTTCTTT	CASSEQENTEAFF
TRBV27	TRBD2	NA	14	TRBJ2-7	TGTGCCAGCAGTTTCTGGACTAGCCTCTCCGAGCAGTACTTC	CASSFWTSLSEQYF
TRBV7-2	NA	NA	15	TRBJ1-5	TGTGCCAGCAGCTCAAGTGGGGGGGCTAATCAGCCCCAGCATTTT	CASSSSGGANQPQHF
TRBV27	TRBD2	NA	16	TRBJ2-5	TGTGCCAGCAGTCTCGGCATAGCGGGGGGCCAAGAGACCCAGTACTTC	CASSLGIAGGQETQYF
TRBV30	TRBD1	NA	13	TRBJ2-7	TGTGCCTGGGGGACAGACGCCAACTACGAGCAGTACTTC	CAWGTDANYEQYF
TRBV9	NA	NA	13	TRBJ1-1	TGTGCCAGCAGCGTAGTGGCGAGCACTGAAGCTTTCTTT	CASSVVASTEAFF
TRBV28	TRBD2	NA	14	TRBJ2-5	TGTGCCAGCAGTCAGACTAGCGGGACGGAGACCCAGTACTTC	CASSQTSGTETQYF
TRBV6-5	TRBD1	once	13	TRBJ1-6	TGTGCCAGCTCTGGGACAGGGGGTTCACCCCTCCACTTT	CASSGTGGSPLHF
TRBV30	NA	NA	15	TRBJ2-5	TGTGCCTGGAGTGTACTTAGGCAGAGCCAAGAGACCCAGTACTTC	CAWSVLRQSQETQYF
TRBV2	NA	NA	16	TRBJ2-7	TGTGCCAGCAGAAAAGGGGTCGGGCTGTCCTCCTACGAGCAGTACTTC	CASRKGVGLSSYEQYF